A single sample is the source of the 17 T cell receptor beta chains below, sequenced in a study of T-cell reconstitution after alpha-beta-depleted transplantation in children. Unique molecular identifiers were built into the TCRbeta library. Using its own MiXCR run on the PCR reads, TCRdb lists one record per CDR3 protein. This table holds approximately 350,000 distinct CDR3 sequences, 15% to 20% found once. Material: PBMCs, mostly from graft donor cells, obtained 360 days after TCRalphabeta/CD19-depleted stem cell transplant. These receptors were collected from a male patient aged 2 to 10 who had a stem cell transplant for acute lymphoblastic leukemia, so the T cells may come from the graft donor.

The genes are TRBV7-9 and TRBJ2-7, with 10 bases lining up with TRBD2. The junction had 6 bases not matched to a gene; V was cut back by 4 bases and J by 0 bases. The CDR3 sequence is 16 residues long. Germline V gene data show CDR1 as SEHNR and CDR2 as FQNEAQ (reference sequence). The CDR3 sequence is CASSSDSGRSSYEQYF. The CDR3 bases are TGTGCCAGCAGCTCCGATAGCGGGAGGTCCTCCTACGAGCAGTACTTC.

The sample holds a few counts of this clonotype. The rearrangement joins TRBV4-1 to TRBJ2-5; D perhaps matches TRBD2 (6 bases). The CDR3 sequence is 16 residues long. Between the trimmed V and J ends, which lost 0 bases and 1 base, there was a span of 12 bases. Looked up from germline, CDR1 is MGHRA and CDR2 is YSYEKL. The CDR3 spells CASSQEPWTIQETQYF. In DNA, the CDR3 is TGCGCCAGCAGCCAAGAACCCTGGACTATCCAAGAGACCCAGTACTTC.

This clonotype was seen a handful of times. The CDR3 DNA reads as TGCAGTGCTAGTCTTCTTTACAATGAGCAGTTCTTC. Translation gives CSASLLYNEQFF. The J gene is TRBJ2-1, the V gene TRBV20-1; D is unresolved. Germline values: CDR1 DFQATT, CDR2 SNEGSKA (reference sequence). The V end was cut by 3 bases, the J end by 4 bases, with 7 bases between. CDR3 length: 12 amino acids.

The table lists this clonotype with many counts. The chain is built from TRBV5-1 and TRBJ2-5, with a possible D match to TRBD2 (6 bases). The CDR3 totals 12 residues. Trimming left V 0 bases short and J 10 bases short, with 10 bases between. Germline-derived CDR1 and CDR2 are SGHRS and YFSETQ. The CDR3: CASSLEWGVQYF. CDR3 in DNA: TGCGCCAGCAGCTTGGAATGGGGGGTCCAGTACTTC.

As concerns this clonotype: A much larger clone sits a single nucleotide away, making a read error possible. The final CDR3 position lacks the conserved phenylalanine or tryptophan, pointing to a likely read error. The chain carries TRBV11-2 and TRBJ1-2; D call uncertain. V was trimmed by 3 bases and J by 4 bases, leaving 12 bases between them. The V gene's germline CDR1 is SGHAT and CDR2 FQNNGV. CDR3 length: 14 amino acids. In DNA form, the CDR3 reads TGTGCCAGCAGCTTCAACACGTGGGGCTATGGCTACACCGTC. This encodes CASSFNTWGYGYTV.

The rearrangement links TRBV5-1 to TRBJ2-2; a possible D gene is TRBD2 (5 bases). The germline V and J ends were trimmed by 2 bases and 0 bases, with 11 bases remaining between them. There are 16 residues in the CDR3. From germline, CDR1 is SGHRS and CDR2 YFSETQ. As DNA, the CDR3 is TGCGCCAGCAGCTTCATCAGCGGACCGAACACCGGGGAGCTGTTTTTT. Translation gives CASSFISGPNTGELFF.

This chain uses TRBV20-1 with TRBJ1-5; D ambiguous. Germline V gene sequence: CDR1 DFQATT, CDR2 SNEGSKA (reference sequence). V lost 0 bases and J lost 6, with 12 bases in between. The CDR3 runs to 14 residues. This CDR3 is CSARETTAGQPQHF. The CDR3 nucleotides read TGCAGTGCTAGAGAGACCACTGCGGGTCAGCCCCAGCATTTT.

This chain connects TRBV6-1 to TRBJ2-2; 7 bases align to TRBD2. Trimming took 10 bases from V and 0 from J; bases not matched to a gene: 8. The CDR3 loop spans 15 amino acids. Germline V gene sequence: CDR1 MNHNS, CDR2 SASEGT. CDR3 protein: CATTRSGTNTGELFF. The CDR3 DNA follows: TGTGCCACCACACGAAGCGGGACGAACACCGGGGAGCTGTTTTTT.

This clonotype was detected a few times. In nucleotides, the CDR3 is TGCGCCAGCAGCTTGGACGACTACGAGCAGTACTTC. It specifies CASSLDDYEQYF. The J gene is TRBJ2-7, the V gene TRBV5-1; D is unclear. Germline V gives CDR1 SGHRS, CDR2 YFSETQ. The V and J ends lost 0 bases and 3 bases respectively, with 4 bases between them. This CDR3 is 12 amino acids long. Full variable domain (missing parts from reference TRBV5-1 and TRBJ2-7): KAGVTQTPRYLIKTRGQQVTLSCSPISGHRSVSWYQQTPGQGLQFLFEYFSETQRNKGNFPGRFSGRQFSNSRSEMNVSTLELGDSALYLCASSLDDYEQYFGPGTRLTVT.

The rearrangement uses TRBV5-1 and TRBJ2-7; 10 bases are a match to TRBD1. Germline loops: CDR1 SGHRS, CDR2 YFSETQ. The CDR3 sequence is 15 residues long. V trimming: 4 bases; J trimming: 5 bases; junction bases outside the gene matches: 9. CDR3 nucleotides: TGCGCCAGCAGCCCGGGGACAGGGGTCCCCGACGAGCAGTACTTC. Its protein product is CASSPGTGVPDEQYF.

In its sample, this clonotype was seen many times. J is TRBJ2-5 and V is TRBV29-1; D is unresolved. Per germline, CDR1 SQVTM and CDR2 ANQGSEA. The length of the CDR3 is 10 residues. The V end was cut by 6 bases, the J end by 2 bases, with 4 bases between. This CDR3 reads CSVGQETQYF. CDR3 in DNA: TGCAGCGTGGGTCAAGAGACCCAGTACTTC.

The CDR3 loop is CSVEVVASGRAETQYF. CDR3 DNA sequence: TGCAGCGTTGAAGTGGTGGCTAGCGGGAGGGCCGAGACGCAGTATTTT. The V call is TRBV29-1, the J call TRBJ2-3; 12 bases map to TRBD2. V was clipped by 1 base and J by 9 bases; unmatched bases: 11. The germline CDR1 and CDR2 sequences are SQVTM and ANQGSEA. The CDR3 totals 16 residues.

This clonotype was seen a few times. J is TRBJ2-1 and V is TRBV3-1; no clear D. Trimming left V 0 bases short and J 10 bases short, with 10 bases between. Germline CDR1 LGHDT, CDR2 YNNKEL (reference sequence). The CDR3 loop spans 13 amino acids. This CDR3 is CASSQDGSREQFF. CDR3 nucleotide sequence: TGTGCCAGCAGCCAAGATGGATCACGAGAGCAGTTCTTC.

The chain employs TRBV4-3 and TRBJ1-4; 8 bases match TRBD1. The ends lost 4 bases at V and 8 bases at J; junction bases unmatched: 6. Germline CDR1 LGHNA, CDR2 YSLEER. This CDR3 spans 14 amino acids. The CDR3 protein is CASSLYRGGEKLFF. As DNA, the CDR3 is TGCGCCAGCAGCCTTTACAGGGGGGGGGAAAAACTGTTTTTT.

This clonotype came up a few times. The genes are TRBV10-3 and TRBJ1-1, with TRBD1 matching over 8 bases. The V gene end was trimmed by 7 bases and the J gene end by 3 bases; junction bases not matched to a gene: 4. The CDR3 runs 13 residues. Germline CDR1 ENHRY, CDR2 SYGVKD. The CDR3, as DNA: TGTGCCATCACCCAGGACAGGGACACTGAAGCTTTCTTT. Translated: CAITQDRDTEAFF.

Ten or more counts support this clonotype. The V and J genes are TRBV7-8 and TRBJ2-2; D is perhaps TRBD1 (6 bases). The CDR3 extends over 19 amino acids. Trimming took off 2 bases at V and 0 bases at J, with 19 bases between the two ends. Germline V gene data show CDR1 as SGHVS and CDR2 as FQNEAQ. The CDR3 loop reads CASSLRYRGRGSNTGELFF. The CDR3 DNA follows: TGTGCCAGCAGCTTACGTTATAGGGGCAGGGGCTCGAACACCGGGGAGCTGTTTTTT.

The chain uses TRBV10-3 and TRBJ2-2; no clear D. The germline V gene has CDR1 ENHRY and CDR2 SYGVKD. The germline V and J ends were trimmed by 4 bases and 1 base, with 7 bases remaining between them. The CDR3 consists of 14 residues. The CDR3 sequence is CAISAGENTGELFF. The CDR3 DNA is TGTGCCATCAGTGCAGGCGAGAACACCGGGGAGCTGTTTTTT.